This T cell receptor (beta chain) was profiled in a study of T cells in Graves' hyperthyroidism and ophthalmopathy (dated 2019 in TCRdb). In the study overall: Peripheral blood samples were taken at initial diagnosis, before any treatment was given. To identify distinguishing TCR V-J signatures, a discovery cohort of 95 to 100 patients was used, comprising 43 with Graves' ophthalmopathy and 57 with stable Graves' hyperthyroidism. An independent validation cohort of 18 to 20 hyperthyroidism patients and about 16 patients who later progressed to ophthalmopathy tested prospective prediction of ophthalmopathy. The roughly 99 discovery patients were divided at random into training and test sets in a 7:3 ratio. In addition, the study compared T-cell repertoires in thyroid tissue and in blood from about six Graves' hyperthyroidism patients. After blood sampling, hyperthyroidism patients were treated with methimazole at a starting dose of 30 mg daily, and ophthalmopathy patients were treated with high-dose intravenous methylprednisolone. According to the paper, TCR Vbeta CDR3 sequencing was carried out on approximately 140 peripheral blood samples, which came from 40 to 45 ophthalmopathy, under 80 hyperthyroidism and around 17 progressor patients.

Taken from the germline V gene, the CDR1 and CDR2 loops are ENHRY and SYGVKD. V is cut by 8 bases and J by 8 bases, and the space between the germline ends is 18 bases. The CDR3 has 13 amino acids, counting the end cysteine and phenylalanine. Only the CDR3 DNA is retained, 39 bases long and in frame from the first base. Ophthalmopathy patients had moderately to severely active disease, Clinical Activity Score of at least 3, NOSPECS grade of at least 4, and duration under 3 months. The study excluded patients with uncontrolled infections, other autoimmune diseases, pregnancy or lactation. Clinical symptoms, serum thyroxine and TRAb, thyroid ultrasound, and orbital computed tomography formed the basis for the diagnoses. PBMCs were isolated from about 9.2 ml of fresh peripheral blood by Ficoll-Paque density gradient centrifugation. Total RNA was extracted using Trizol reagent, and RNA quality was assessed on an Agilent 2100 Bioanalyzer.

Broad study findings and their caveats: Most expanded thyroid clonotypes (frequency above 0.001) were also detected in blood, a finding suggesting that blood repertoires may reflect thyroid immune responses. Ophthalmopathy was separated from stable hyperthyroidism by a 13 V-J signature model, with around 90% sensitivity and around 81% specificity obtained in cross-validation and 80%/75% obtained in testing. Sample size was not statistically predetermined, and investigators were not blinded to group allocation. In validation, progression to ophthalmopathy was predicted by the model with about 70% sensitivity and 72% to 85% specificity, a median of 6.5 months before onset.

Amplification of TCR beta CDR3 regions was carried out from RNA transcripts. For the first round of RT-PCR on the TCR CDR3, the HTBI primer set was used together with the Qiagen OneStep RT-PCR kit. Libraries were constructed in a second round of multiplex PCR, after which size selection and purification were performed. Paired-end sequencing of the libraries was performed with 100 bp reads on an Illumina HiSeq2000. The paper's data handling went like this. SOAPnuke was used to process the raw data, with reads discarded if the reads contained adapters or uncalled bases, had a mean Phred below 15, or lacked an exact constant-primer or identifier match. High-quality paired reads were merged with COPE v1.2.5, and unique nucleotide sequences were defined as clonotypes. Clonotypes were aligned to IMGT TRBV, TRBD and TRBJ reference segments using MiTCR v1.1. Analysis was restricted to V-J combinations with a frequency above 0.0001, which covered just over 98% of repertoires. A TCS score was defined as the ratio of F50 (clonal expansion) to E x V (chaos), with BLOSUM62-based TCRdist applied between CDR3 peptides within each V-J. Welch's t-statistics and random forest reduced fewer than 550 V-J features to 10 to 15, which were used in a naive Bayes classifier (R e1071). TCRdb redid the processing of the public reads, applying fastp at Q25 and MiXCR, and retained in-frame beta chains. Rows with one shared CDR3 protein collapse into an entry with the most common genes and DNA. The V and J calls and clone size are TCRdb's, not the authors'. The sample table shows more than 300,000 distinct CDR3 sequences, and approximately 17% are seen once. The ten largest make up 40% of the sample.

This clonotype has a count of ten or more. Its recognized antigen is unknown. No base-level quality is on record; no much larger clone is a single base apart. The TCR comes from a man between 18 and 29 years old with Graves' ophthalmopathy. Material: blood. The receptor chain draws on TRBV10-3 and TRBJ1-2; no D gene is confidently identified. The CDR3 in this case is CAISEFYSEGYTF. The DNA sequence reads TGTGCCATCTCGGAGTTCTATTCAGAAGGCTACACCTTC.